Presented here are 21 T cell receptor beta chains from one specimen sequenced in a study of control samples from healthy donors and cancer patients. Generated by immunoSEQ multiplex PCR, the TCRdb table keeps only in-frame clones and is missing some. The sample comprises around 130,000 clones, around 90% of which are singletons, and less than 2.5% rests with the top ten. Sequences were obtained from blood. The receptors derive from a man aged 18-30 years in good health.

This clone was recorded a few times. The chain's CDR3 is CASSPYRGPEEKLFF. The CDR3 DNA reads as TGTGCCAGCAGCCCCTACAGGGGGCCGGAGGAAAAACTGTTTTTT. This chain links TRBV4-2 with TRBJ1-4; 9 bases are a match to TRBD1. J lost 8 bases, V lost 4 bases, and 8 bases had no gene match. Germline V gives CDR1 LGHNA, CDR2 YNFKEQ. The CDR3 has 15 amino acids.

For the CDR3, the DNA is TGTGCCAGCGGTCCCGAATTTGGCACTGAAGCTTTCTTT. Protein: CASGPEFGTEAFF. The chain links TRBV2 to TRBJ1-1; D not resolved. Trimming removed 8 bases from V and 4 bases from J, with 14 bases in between. CDR3 size: 13 residues. The V gene's germline CDR1 is SNHLY and CDR2 FYNNEI.

The CDR3 DNA sequence: TGCGCCAGCAGCGGAGGACAGGGGGGCACCTACGAGCAGTACTTC. Translating it yields CASSGGQGGTYEQYF. The V and J genes are TRBV5-1 and TRBJ2-7, with TRBD1 identical over 10 bases. V dropped 4 bases and J dropped 2; count of bases not matched to a gene: 6. The germline V gene has CDR1 SGHRS and CDR2 YFSETQ. The CDR3 covers 15 residues.

The CDR3 DNA sequence: TGTGCCAGTAGTACGCACAGGGGGGAGCCTTTCTTT. Residues: CASSTHRGEPFF. V and J are TRBV19 and TRBJ1-1; TRBD1 matches at 8 bases. Germline loops: CDR1 LNHDA, CDR2 SQIVND (reference sequence). This CDR3 comprises 12 residues. Germline trimming cut 4 bases from V and 12 bases from J; bases unmatched to any gene: 7.

The chain employs TRBV7-2 and TRBJ2-5; either TRBD1 or TRBD2 may supply D (6 bases each). The V gene lost 8 bases and the J gene lost 4 bases, with 23 bases spanning the gap. CDR3 size: 16 residues. Germline V gives CDR1 SGHTA, CDR2 FQGNSA. CDR3 nucleotides: TGTGCCAGCGCGACCGAGGAGGGGCCCAGGGGAGAGACCCAGTACTTC. This sequence encodes CASATEEGPRGETQYF.

This chain connects TRBV19 to TRBJ1-4; TRBD1 agrees at 9 bases. The CDR3 extends over 16 amino acids. Germline trimming cut 5 bases from V and 8 bases from J; bases unmatched to any gene: 12. CDR1 and CDR2 from the germline V gene are LNHDA and SQIVND (reference sequence). The CDR3: CASSPGQGRSEEKLFF. The CDR3, as DNA: TGTGCCAGTAGTCCTGGACAGGGGAGAAGTGAGGAAAAACTGTTTTTT. The whole variable domain, remainder taken from reference TRBV19 and TRBJ1-4, is DGGITQSPKYLFRKEGQNVTLSCEQNLNHDAMYWYRQDPGQGLRLIYYSQIVNDFQKGDIAEGYSVSREKKESFPLTVTSAQKNPTAFYLCASSPGQGRSEEKLFFGSGTQLSVL.

J is TRBJ1-5 and V is TRBV3-1 (or the pseudogene TRBV3-2); D might be TRBD1 (5 bases). CDR3 length equals 14 residues. Per germline, CDR1 LGHDT and CDR2 YNNKEL (reference sequence). The V gene lost 0 bases and the J gene lost 7 bases, with 10 bases spanning the gap. CDR3 nucleotides: TGTGCCAGCAGCCAAGACAGGGTAGAACAGCCCCAGCATTTT. Amino acids: CASSQDRVEQPQHF.

This chain joins TRBV6-5 and TRBJ1-2, with 7 bases that match TRBD1. Germline loops: CDR1 MNHEY, CDR2 SVGAGI. J was trimmed by 7 bases and V by 6 bases; bases with no gene match: 8. The CDR3 has 13 amino acids. The CDR3, as DNA: TGTGCCAGCAGGTTGGGACAGTTTGGTGGCTACACCTTC. Translation gives CASRLGQFGGYTF.

The V call is TRBV11-2, the J call TRBJ2-1; 8 bases are shared with TRBD1. Germline V gene lookup returns CDR1 SGHAT and CDR2 FQNNGV. With V trimmed by 0 bases and J by 6 bases, 10 bases remained unmatched. The length of the CDR3 is 17 residues. The CDR3 is CASSLEAGGLGGNEQFF. CDR3 nucleotides: TGTGCCAGCAGCTTAGAGGCAGGGGGCCTTGGTGGCAATGAGCAGTTCTTC.

This rearrangement joins TRBV12-5 to TRBJ1-1; D call uncertain. Trimming took off 4 bases at V and 0 bases at J, with 6 bases between the two ends. Germline CDR1 is LGHNT and CDR2 is FRNRAP. The CDR3 covers 13 residues. CDR3 amino acids: CASGSNMNTEAFF. The DNA for the CDR3 is TGTGCTAGTGGTTCGAATATGAACACTGAAGCTTTCTTT.

This clone showed up just a few times. This sequence joins TRBV5-1 and TRBJ1-2; 7 bases agree with TRBD1. In germline, CDR1 is SGHRS, CDR2 YFSETQ. V was clipped by 4 bases and J by 4 bases; unmatched bases: 10. The CDR3 totals 15 residues. The CDR3 here is CASSTGEGASYGYTF. The CDR3 coding sequence is TGCGCCAGCAGCACGGGAGAGGGGGCTTCCTATGGCTACACCTTC.

The chain joins TRBV6-2 or TRBV6-3 to TRBJ1-1; weak D call: TRBD1 (6 bases). CDR3 length equals 15 residues. V gave up 0 bases and J gave up 0 bases, with 8 bases separating them. CDR1 and CDR2 from the germline V gene are MNHEY and SVGEGT. The CDR3: CASSYSGGLNTEAFF. The CDR3 DNA sequence: TGTGCCAGCAGTTACTCGGGGGGCCTGAACACTGAAGCTTTCTTT.

The rearrangement uses TRBV9 and TRBJ1-1; D may be TRBD1 (5 bases). This CDR3 is 13 amino acids long. Trimming shortened V by 4 bases and J by 1 base, and 8 bases separated the two germline ends. Germline lookup yields CDR1 SGDLS and CDR2 YYNGEE. CDR3 region: CASSLGQNTEAFF. The CDR3 nucleotides are TGTGCCAGCAGCCTCGGACAGAACACTGAAGCTTTCTTT.

The rearrangement uses TRBV19 and TRBJ2-6; D call uncertain. Germline V gives CDR1 LNHDA, CDR2 SQIVND (reference sequence). The CDR3 extends over 14 amino acids. With 6 bases removed from V and 4 bases from J, the gap between germline ends came to 10 bases. CDR3 sequence (DNA): TGTGCCAGTAGCCTACCTGGAGGGGCCAACGTCCTGACTTTC. It is translated as CASSLPGGANVLTF.

The chain is built from TRBV25-1 and TRBJ2-1, with D perhaps matching TRBD2 (7 bases). The CDR3 is made up of 11 amino acids. The germline V gene has CDR1 MGHDK and CDR2 SYGVNS. Trimming shortened V by 10 bases and J by 9 bases, and 13 bases separated the two germline ends. This CDR3 reads CAMGGGGEQFF. In DNA, the CDR3 is TGTGCCATGGGGGGGGGCGGTGAGCAGTTCTTC.

CDR3 in amino acids: CASSQLSEQYF. In DNA, the CDR3 is TGTGCCAGCAGCCAATTATCCGAGCAGTACTTC. The chain recombines TRBV14 with TRBJ2-7; D ambiguous. Germline CDR1 SGHDN, CDR2 FVKESK. Trimming removed 2 bases from V and 6 bases from J, with 5 bases in between. There are 11 residues in the CDR3.

The genes are TRBV7-8 and TRBJ1-4, with TRBD1 as a possible D gene (6 bases). Germline values: CDR1 SGHVS, CDR2 FQNEAQ. V was cut by 5 bases and J by 8 bases, with 18 bases left in between. The CDR3 contains 15 residues. This chain's CDR3 is CASSRIQGNREKLFF. DNA for the CDR3: TGTGCCAGCAGCCGTATACAGGGAAATCGAGAAAAACTGTTTTTT.

The chain joins TRBV5-1 to TRBJ1-5; D is undetermined. CDR1 is SGHRS, CDR2 YFSETQ, per germline. The length of the CDR3 is 17 residues. Trimming took 0 bases from V and 0 from J, leaving 13 bases between them. DNA for the CDR3: TGCGCCAGCAGCTTGGGGATAGGGTCAGGTAGCAATCAGCCCCAGCATTTT. It is translated as CASSLGIGSGSNQPQHF.

The chain combines TRBV6-2 or TRBV6-3 with TRBJ2-7, with D possibly being TRBD1 or TRBD2 (6 bases each). Germline V gives CDR1 MNHEY, CDR2 SVGEGT. With 4 bases removed from V and 6 bases from J, the gap between germline ends came to 10 bases. The CDR3 contains 12 residues. CDR3 region: CASSLQGGEQYF. DNA for the CDR3: TGTGCCAGCAGTTTACAGGGAGGCGAGCAGTACTTC.

This clone was picked up one time. The rearrangement links TRBV30 to TRBJ2-7; D is uncertain. The CDR3 is 11 residues long. CDR1 is GTSNPN and CDR2 is SVGIG in the germline V gene (reference sequence). V was shortened by 2 bases and J by 3 bases, with 5 bases between the two germline ends. The CDR3 sequence: CAWSSYYEQYF. Written as DNA, the CDR3 is TGTGCCTGGAGTTCTTACTACGAGCAGTACTTC.

The chain carries TRBV4-1 and TRBJ1-4; D call uncertain. The V end lost 4 bases, the J end lost 3 bases, and 6 bases lay between the germline ends. The CDR3 is made up of 13 amino acids. Germline lookup yields CDR1 MGHRA and CDR2 YSYEKL. The CDR3 DNA sequence: TGCGCCAGCAGCCGGGCTCCTAATGAAAAACTGTTTTTT. Protein sequence: CASSRAPNEKLFF.